These 4 T cell receptor beta chains came from one sample sequenced in a study of T cells in Graves' hyperthyroidism and ophthalmopathy. What was amplified from RNA transcripts were TCR beta CDR3 regions. Primed by the HTBI set, a first-round RT-PCR was run on the TCR CDR3. TCRdb ran MiXCR on the multiplex PCR reads and lists one entry per CDR3 protein. The sample records about 530,000 distinct CDR3 sequences, about 15% being singletons. Sequencing input: blood. The receptors were gathered from a woman younger than 35 with Graves' ophthalmopathy.

Comment on this clonotype: A much larger clone lies one base from this, so it may be a read error. The J gene is TRBJ2-1, the V gene TRBV7-2, with 11 bases fitting TRBD2. CDR3 size: 15 residues. V shed 1 base, J shed 9 bases, and the junction held 5 bases outside the gene matches. In germline, CDR1 is SGHTA, CDR2 FQGNSA. CDR3 in amino acids: CASSLGGLAESEQFF. The CDR3 DNA reads TGTGCCAGCAGCTTAGGGGGACTAGCGGAAAGTGAGCAGTTCTTC.

This chain links TRBV20-1 with TRBJ2-1; 8 bases fit TRBD2. The V segment lost 1 base and the J segment 10 bases; nucleotides outside the gene matches: 6. In germline, CDR1 is DFQATT, CDR2 SNEGSKA (reference sequence). This CDR3 is 13 amino acids long. CDR3 protein: CSARAPAGGEQFF. The DNA of the CDR3 is TGCAGTGCTAGAGCCCCGGCGGGAGGCGAGCAGTTCTTC.

This clonotype appeared a few times. The chain links TRBV6-5 to TRBJ1-4; possibly TRBD1 for D (5 bases). This CDR3 spans 16 amino acids. V was clipped by 4 bases and J by 5 bases, with 17 bases between them. CDR1 MNHEY and CDR2 SVGAGI come from the germline V gene. The DNA for the CDR3 is TGTGCCAGCAGTTCCCTGGGACGGGGACGGAATGAAAAACTGTTTTTT. It encodes CASSSLGRGRNEKLFF.

This chain uses TRBV19 with TRBJ1-1; perhaps TRBD1 as D (5 bases). Germline CDR1 and CDR2: LNHDA and SQIVND (reference sequence). The CDR3 totals 14 residues. Trimming left V 2 bases short and J 1 base short, with 8 bases between. CDR3 bases: TGTGCCAGTAGTATAAGCCAGGGGAACACTGAAGCTTTCTTT. This translates into CASSISQGNTEAFF.